Presented here are 11 T cell receptor beta chains from one specimen sequenced in a study of Ad26.COV2.S vaccination and SARS-CoV-2 variants. TCRdb's copy holds only in-frame clones and misses some; the assay was immunoSEQ multiplex PCR. Among 430,000 or so clones, approximately 89% were seen once, and the ten largest hold approximately 2.5%. Treatment in this sample: about 20 received Ad26.COV2.S at low or high dose, single or two shots; 5 received placebo; per-sample allocation not given. All samples were drawn on day 63, counting from the first vaccine or placebo injection. Sequencing was performed on peripheral blood, taken in a trial of Ad26.COV2.S vaccine versus placebo. Every receptor here comes from a person aged 18-65 years who received the Ad26.COV2.S COVID-19 vaccine or a placebo.

V usage is TRBV10-3 and J usage is TRBJ1-5; TRBD1 is a possible D gene (5 bases). Germline V gene sequence: CDR1 ENHRY, CDR2 SYGVKD. V was trimmed by 4 bases and J by 6 bases, leaving 16 bases between them. CDR3 length: 15 residues. CDR3 loop: CAISVPGPTSQPQHF. For the CDR3, the DNA is TGTGCCATCAGTGTCCCGGGACCGACATCTCAGCCCCAGCATTTT.

The chain couples TRBV9 to TRBJ2-1, with D uncertain. Trimming removed 0 bases at V and 9 bases at J, with 10 bases between. CDR1 is SGDLS and CDR2 is YYNGEE in the germline V gene. This CDR3 has 13 amino acids. The CDR3 is CASSVASTLEQFF. In DNA form, the CDR3 reads TGTGCCAGCAGCGTAGCTAGTACTCTTGAGCAGTTCTTC.

The V gene is TRBV10-3, the J gene TRBJ1-2, with 7 nucleotides matching TRBD1. The length of the CDR3 is 15 residues. The ends lost 6 bases at V and 1 base at J; junction bases unmatched: 8. Germline CDR1 is ENHRY and CDR2 is SYGVKD. This chain's CDR3 is CAIRPRDRVNYGYTF. As DNA, the CDR3 is TGTGCCATCAGGCCCCGAGACAGGGTTAACTATGGCTACACCTTC.

The CDR3 loop reads CATNGGGVDTQYF. The CDR3 region has the DNA TGTGCCACAAACGGTGGCGGGGTCGATACGCAGTATTTT. The chain links TRBV18 to TRBJ2-3, with a possible D match to TRBD2 (6 bases). The V gene's germline CDR1 is KGHSH and CDR2 LQKENI. The CDR3 has 13 amino acids. V lost 10 bases and J 6 bases, leaving 17 bases between the germline ends.

The rearrangement links TRBV19 to TRBJ2-5; TRBD1 aligns across 8 bases. The CDR3 length is 15 residues. J was trimmed by 5 bases and V by 0 bases; bases with no gene match: 5. The germline CDR1 and CDR2 sequences are LNHDA and SQIVND (reference sequence). The CDR3 DNA is TGTGCCAGTAGTATAGACGGACAGGGTGATGAGACCCAGTACTTC. It translates to CASSIDGQGDETQYF.

In the case of this clone: This specimen includes other DNA sequences encoding the same CDR3. The rearrangement joins TRBV19 to TRBJ2-7, with TRBD2 matching 8 bases. Germline V CDR1 and CDR2: LNHDA, SQIVND (reference sequence). The CDR3 consists of 12 residues. Trimming cost V 8 bases and J 2 bases; bases outside gene matches: 2. In nucleotides, the CDR3 is TGTGCCAGTTTAGCGGGAACCTACGAGCAGTACGTC. This codes for CASLAGTYEQYV.

The chain couples TRBV5-5 to TRBJ1-2; D ambiguous. V gave up 1 base and J gave up 4 bases, with 17 bases separating them. This CDR3 spans 16 amino acids. Germline V gene sequence: CDR1 SGHKS, CDR2 YYEKEE (reference sequence). DNA of the CDR3: TGTGCCAGCAGCTTGAACCACCCCCAAGCCGGCTATGGCTACACCTTC. Translation: CASSLNHPQAGYGYTF.

The genes are TRBV5-1 and TRBJ2-1; D may be TRBD2 (6 bases). The germline CDR1 and CDR2 sequences are SGHRS and YFSETQ. The CDR3 has 13 amino acids. V dropped 2 bases and J dropped 8 bases, with 11 bases sitting between them. In DNA form, the CDR3 reads TGCGCCAGCAGCTTTGATAGCGGTCATGAGCAGTTCTTC. This encodes CASSFDSGHEQFF.

The V gene is TRBV9, the J gene TRBJ2-1; the match to TRBD2 covers 7 bases. The CDR3 contains 19 residues. V shed 3 bases and J 8 bases; nucleotides not matched to a gene: 23. The germline gives CDR1 SGDLS, CDR2 YYNGEE. The CDR3 protein is CASSGVRSMGAGYTYEQFF. CDR3 DNA: TGTGCCAGCAGCGGAGTTAGGTCGATGGGAGCGGGATATACGTATGAGCAGTTCTTC.

The chain combines TRBV24-1 with TRBJ2-2; 8 bases match TRBD2. Germline assignment: CDR1 KGHDR and CDR2 SFDVKD. The CDR3 length is 16 residues. The junction had 10 bases not matched to a gene; V was cut back by 9 bases and J by 2 bases. CDR3 protein: CATGHRREANTGELFF. Written as DNA, the CDR3 is TGTGCCACCGGCCATAGGCGGGAGGCAAACACCGGGGAGCTGTTTTTT.

The count of this clone is one. The chain's CDR3 is CASSPHSTTIYF. DNA of the CDR3: TGTGCCAGCAGCCCCCACTCTACCACCATATATTTT. The V call is TRBV3-1 (or the pseudogene TRBV3-2), the J call TRBJ1-3; D is undetermined. Germline V gene data show CDR1 as LGHDT and CDR2 as YNNKEL (reference sequence). This CDR3 is 12 amino acids long. V was shortened by 4 bases and J by 9 bases, with 10 bases between the two germline ends.